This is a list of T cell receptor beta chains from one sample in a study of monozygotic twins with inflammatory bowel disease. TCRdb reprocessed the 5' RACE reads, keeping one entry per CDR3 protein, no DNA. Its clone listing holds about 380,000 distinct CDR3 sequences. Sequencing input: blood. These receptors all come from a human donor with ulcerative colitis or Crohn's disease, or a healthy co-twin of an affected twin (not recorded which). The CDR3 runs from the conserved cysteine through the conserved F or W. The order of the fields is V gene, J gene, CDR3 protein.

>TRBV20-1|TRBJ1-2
CSARENLYYGYTF
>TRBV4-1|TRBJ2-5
CASSQRFSHLLIGWQETQYF
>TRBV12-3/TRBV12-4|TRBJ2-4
CASSSGQRDFLAKNIQYF
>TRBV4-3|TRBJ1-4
CASSQSGTSEKLFF
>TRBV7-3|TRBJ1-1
CASSPQNRALNTEAFF
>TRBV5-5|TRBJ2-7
CASSPDRGVEQYF
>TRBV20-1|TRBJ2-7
CSARGTIAGEQYF
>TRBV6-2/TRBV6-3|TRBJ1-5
CASRPAGGVNQPQHF
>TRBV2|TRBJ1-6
CASSEERSYNSPLHF
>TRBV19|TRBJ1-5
CASSPRDSPLSNQPQHF
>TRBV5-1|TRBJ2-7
CASSLEGDYEQYF
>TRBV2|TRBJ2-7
CASSERQDAYEQYF
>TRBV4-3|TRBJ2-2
CASSQGNGNTGELFF
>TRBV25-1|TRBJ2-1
CASSESIGGALINEQFF
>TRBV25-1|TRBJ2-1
CASSRRNYNEQFF
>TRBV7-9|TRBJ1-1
CASSLAVGNTEAFF
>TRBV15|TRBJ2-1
CATSRGAGYNEQFF
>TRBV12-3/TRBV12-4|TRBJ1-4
CASTRDNNEKLFF
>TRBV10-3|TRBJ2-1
CAISEPSERVNEQFF
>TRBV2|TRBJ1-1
CASSSYAEAFF
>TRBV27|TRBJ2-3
CASSTRHSQGYEMTQYF
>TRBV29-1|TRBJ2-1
CSVPPGLAGHNSYNEQFF
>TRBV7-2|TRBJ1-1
CASSPMSGNEAFF
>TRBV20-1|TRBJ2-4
CSARGRILAKNIQYF
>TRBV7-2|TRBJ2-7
CASSLWTGPSYEQYF
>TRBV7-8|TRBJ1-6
CASSFNVGSYNSPLHF
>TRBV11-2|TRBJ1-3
CASSLAPAGNTIYF
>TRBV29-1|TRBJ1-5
CSVGMAGNSNQPQHF
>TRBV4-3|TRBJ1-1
CASSQDPTGTEAFF
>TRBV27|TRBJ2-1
CASTGRGYNEQFF
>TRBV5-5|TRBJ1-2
CASQTGMTPSYGYTF
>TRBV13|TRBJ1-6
CASSLMSRGPSSPLHF
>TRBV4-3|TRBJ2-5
CASSPEIGGSETQYF
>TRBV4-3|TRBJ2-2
CASTKEGLRTGELFF
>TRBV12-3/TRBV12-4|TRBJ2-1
CASRRRDSPYNEQFF
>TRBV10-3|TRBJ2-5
CAIRSGPEQETQYF
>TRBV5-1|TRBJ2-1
CASSETSEEQFF
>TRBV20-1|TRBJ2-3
CSARRSTDTQYF
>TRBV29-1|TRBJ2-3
CSVGLKADTQYF
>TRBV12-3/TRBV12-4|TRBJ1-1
CASSWGTGGAVEAFF
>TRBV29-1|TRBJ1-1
CSFRRQGAMNTEAFF
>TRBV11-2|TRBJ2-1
CASSLVWISGGLSNEQFF